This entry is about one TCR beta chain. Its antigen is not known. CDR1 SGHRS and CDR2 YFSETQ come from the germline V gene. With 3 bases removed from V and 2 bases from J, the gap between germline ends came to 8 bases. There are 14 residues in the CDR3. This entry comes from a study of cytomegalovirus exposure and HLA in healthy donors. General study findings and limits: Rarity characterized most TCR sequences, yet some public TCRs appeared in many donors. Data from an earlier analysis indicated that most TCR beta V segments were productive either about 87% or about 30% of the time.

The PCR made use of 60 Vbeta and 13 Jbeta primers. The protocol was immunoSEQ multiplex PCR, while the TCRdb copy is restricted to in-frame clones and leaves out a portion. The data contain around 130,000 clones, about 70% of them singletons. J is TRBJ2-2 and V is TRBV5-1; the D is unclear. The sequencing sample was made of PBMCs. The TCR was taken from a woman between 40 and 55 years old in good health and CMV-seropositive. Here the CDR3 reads CASSSTSNTGELFF. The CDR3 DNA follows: TGCGCCAGCAGCTCGACATCTAACACCGGGGAGCTGTTTTTT.